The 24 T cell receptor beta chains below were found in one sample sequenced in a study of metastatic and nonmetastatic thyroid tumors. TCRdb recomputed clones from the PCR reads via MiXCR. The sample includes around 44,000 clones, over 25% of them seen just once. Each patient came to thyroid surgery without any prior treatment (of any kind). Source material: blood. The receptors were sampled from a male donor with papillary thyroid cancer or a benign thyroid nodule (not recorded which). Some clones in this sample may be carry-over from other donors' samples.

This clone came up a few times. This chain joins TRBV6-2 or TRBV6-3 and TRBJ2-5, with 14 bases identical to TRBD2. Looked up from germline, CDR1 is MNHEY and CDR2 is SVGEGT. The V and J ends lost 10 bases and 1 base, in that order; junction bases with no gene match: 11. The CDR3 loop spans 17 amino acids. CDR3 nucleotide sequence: TGTGCCACCCAGGCAGGGACTAGCGGGAGTTCCCAAGAGACCCAGTACTTC. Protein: CATQAGTSGSSQETQYF.

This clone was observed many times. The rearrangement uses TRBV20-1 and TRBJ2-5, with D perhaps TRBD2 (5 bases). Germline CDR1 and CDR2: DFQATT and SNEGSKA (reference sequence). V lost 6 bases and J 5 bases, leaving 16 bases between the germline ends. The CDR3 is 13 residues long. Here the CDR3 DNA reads TGCAGTGCACAGAGGGTGCTGTGGGAGACCCAGTACTTC. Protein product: CSAQRVLWETQYF.

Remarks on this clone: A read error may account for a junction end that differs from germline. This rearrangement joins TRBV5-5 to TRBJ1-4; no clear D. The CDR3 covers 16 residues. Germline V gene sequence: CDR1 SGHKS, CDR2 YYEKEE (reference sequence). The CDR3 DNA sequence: TGTGCAAGCAGCCGCCCACGAAAACCAACTAATGAAAAACTGTTTTTT. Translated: CASSRPRKPTNEKLFF.

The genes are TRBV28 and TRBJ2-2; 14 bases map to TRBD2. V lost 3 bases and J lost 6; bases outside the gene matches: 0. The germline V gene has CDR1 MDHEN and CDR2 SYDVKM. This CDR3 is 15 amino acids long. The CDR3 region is CASSLGLAGAGELFF. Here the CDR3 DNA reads TGTGCCAGCAGTTTGGGACTAGCGGGAGCCGGGGAGCTGTTTTTT.

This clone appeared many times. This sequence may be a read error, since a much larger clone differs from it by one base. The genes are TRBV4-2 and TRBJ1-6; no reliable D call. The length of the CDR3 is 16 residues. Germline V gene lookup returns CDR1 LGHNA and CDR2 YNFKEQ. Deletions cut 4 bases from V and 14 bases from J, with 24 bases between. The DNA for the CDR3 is TGTGCCAGCAGCCTAGAAAGGAGCCTCGACGGCGACACCCTCCACTTT. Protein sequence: CASSLERSLDGDTLHF.

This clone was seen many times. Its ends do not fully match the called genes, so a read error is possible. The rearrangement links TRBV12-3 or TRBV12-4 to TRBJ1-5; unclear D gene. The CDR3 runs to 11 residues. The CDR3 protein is CASSLGDQIAF. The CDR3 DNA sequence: TGTGCCAGCAGTTTAGGCGACCAGATAGCTTTT.

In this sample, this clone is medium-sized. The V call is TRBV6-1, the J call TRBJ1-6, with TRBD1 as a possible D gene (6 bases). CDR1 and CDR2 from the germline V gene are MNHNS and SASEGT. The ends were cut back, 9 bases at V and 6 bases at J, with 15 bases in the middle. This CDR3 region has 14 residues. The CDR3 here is CASSKGQFNSPLHF. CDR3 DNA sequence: TGTGCCAGTTCCAAAGGACAGTTTAATTCACCCCTCCACTTT.

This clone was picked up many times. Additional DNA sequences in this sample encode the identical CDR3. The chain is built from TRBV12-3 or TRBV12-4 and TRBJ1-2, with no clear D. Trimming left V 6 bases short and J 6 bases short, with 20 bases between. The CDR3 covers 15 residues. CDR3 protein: CASSLSSEFHDGYTF. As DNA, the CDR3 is TGTGCCAGCAGCTTATCGTCAGAATTTCATGATGGCTACACCTTC.

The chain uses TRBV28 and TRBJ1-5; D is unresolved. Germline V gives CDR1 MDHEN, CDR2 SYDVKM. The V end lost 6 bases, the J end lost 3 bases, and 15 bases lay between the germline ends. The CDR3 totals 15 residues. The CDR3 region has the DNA TGTGCCAGCAGACCCCTGCCCTGCACCAATCAGCCCCAGCATTTT. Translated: CASRPLPCTNQPQHF.

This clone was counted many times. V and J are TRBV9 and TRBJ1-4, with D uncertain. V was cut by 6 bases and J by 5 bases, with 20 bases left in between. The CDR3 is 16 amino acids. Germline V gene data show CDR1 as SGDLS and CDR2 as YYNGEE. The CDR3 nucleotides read TGTGCCAGCAACGCCCATGGGTCTGGGTTAAATGAAAAACTGTTTTTT. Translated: CASNAHGSGLNEKLFF.

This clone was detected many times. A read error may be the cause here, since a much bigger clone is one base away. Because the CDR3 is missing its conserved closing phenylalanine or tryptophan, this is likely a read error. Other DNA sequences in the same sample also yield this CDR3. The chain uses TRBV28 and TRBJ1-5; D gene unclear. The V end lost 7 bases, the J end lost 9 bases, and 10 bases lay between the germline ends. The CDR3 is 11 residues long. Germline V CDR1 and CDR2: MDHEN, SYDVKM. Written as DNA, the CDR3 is TGTGCCAGCACCGACGGCCGGCCCCAGCATCTT. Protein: CASTDGRPQHL.

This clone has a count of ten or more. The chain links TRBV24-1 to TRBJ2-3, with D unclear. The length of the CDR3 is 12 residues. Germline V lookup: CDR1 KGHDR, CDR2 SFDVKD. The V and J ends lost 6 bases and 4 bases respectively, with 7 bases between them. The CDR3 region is CATSMGSDTQYF. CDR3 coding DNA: TGTGCCACCAGTATGGGGTCAGATACGCAGTATTTT.

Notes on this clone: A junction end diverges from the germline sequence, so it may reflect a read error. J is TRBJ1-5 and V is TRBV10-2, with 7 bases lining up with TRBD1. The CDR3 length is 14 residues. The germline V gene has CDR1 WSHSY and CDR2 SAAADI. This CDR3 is CASRTTGASEPKHF. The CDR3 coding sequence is TGCGCCAGCAGAACTACAGGGGCCAGTGAGCCCAAGCATTTT.

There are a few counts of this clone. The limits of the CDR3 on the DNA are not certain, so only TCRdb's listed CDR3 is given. CDR3 amino acids: CASSPLYGLYYGCTF. This chain uses TRBV28 with TRBJ1-2; the DNA was not used to check the table's D call, TRBD1. Looked up from germline, CDR1 is MDHEN and CDR2 is SYDVKM. The CDR3 is 15 residues long, counting both termini.

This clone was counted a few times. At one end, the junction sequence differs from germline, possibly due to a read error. The CDR3 bases are TGTGCCATCAGTTACTCAGGGGTAGAGACCCAGTACTTC. This translates into CAISYSGVETQYF. This chain uses TRBV6-2 or TRBV6-3 with TRBJ2-5, with TRBD1 as a possible D gene (6 bases). Germline CDR1 and CDR2: MNHEY and SVGEGT. CDR3 length: 13 residues.

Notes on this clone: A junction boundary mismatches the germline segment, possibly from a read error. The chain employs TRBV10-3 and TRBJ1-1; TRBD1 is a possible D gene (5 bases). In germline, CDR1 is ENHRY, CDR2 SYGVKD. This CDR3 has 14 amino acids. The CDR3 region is CAIRTDMFNTEAVF. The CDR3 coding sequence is TGTGCCATCAGGACGGACATGTTCAACACTGAAGCTGTCTTT.

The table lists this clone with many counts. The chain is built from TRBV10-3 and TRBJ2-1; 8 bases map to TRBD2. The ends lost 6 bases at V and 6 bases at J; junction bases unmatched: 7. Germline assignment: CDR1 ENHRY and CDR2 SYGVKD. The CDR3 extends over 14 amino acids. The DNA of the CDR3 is TGTGCCATCAGAGAGCGGGGGTTAGGCAATGAGCAGTTCTTC. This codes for CAIRERGLGNEQFF.

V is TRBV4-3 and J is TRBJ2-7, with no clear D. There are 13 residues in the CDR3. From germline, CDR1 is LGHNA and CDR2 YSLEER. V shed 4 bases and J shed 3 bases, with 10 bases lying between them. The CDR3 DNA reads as TGCGCCAGCAGCCCCGGACGGTACTACGAGCAGTACTTC. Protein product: CASSPGRYYEQYF.

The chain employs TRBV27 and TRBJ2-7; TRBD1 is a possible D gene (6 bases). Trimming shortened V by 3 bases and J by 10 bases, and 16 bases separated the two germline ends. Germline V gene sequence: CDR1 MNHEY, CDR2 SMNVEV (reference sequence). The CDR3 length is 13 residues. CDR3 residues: CASSFLTGGDQYF. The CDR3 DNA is TGTGCCAGCAGTTTCCTGACAGGTGGTGATCAGTACTTC.

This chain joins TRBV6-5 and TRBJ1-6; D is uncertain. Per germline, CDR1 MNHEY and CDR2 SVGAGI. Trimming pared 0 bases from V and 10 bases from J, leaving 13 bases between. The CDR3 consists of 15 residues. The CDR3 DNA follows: TGTGCCAGCAGTTACTCGAGAGTGGGGTACTCACCCCTCCACTTT. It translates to CASSYSRVGYSPLHF.

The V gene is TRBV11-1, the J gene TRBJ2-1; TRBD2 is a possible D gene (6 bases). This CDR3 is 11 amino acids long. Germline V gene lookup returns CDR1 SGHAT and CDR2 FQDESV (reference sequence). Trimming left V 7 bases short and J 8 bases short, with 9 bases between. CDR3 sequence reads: CASTTGDEQFF. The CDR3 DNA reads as TGTGCCAGCACTACGGGGGATGAGCAGTTCTTC.

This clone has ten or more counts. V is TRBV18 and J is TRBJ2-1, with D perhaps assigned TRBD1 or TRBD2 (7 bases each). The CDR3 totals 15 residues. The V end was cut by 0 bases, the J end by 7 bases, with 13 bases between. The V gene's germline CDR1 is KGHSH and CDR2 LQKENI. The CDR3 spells CASSPPSQGGNEQFF. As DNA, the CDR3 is TGTGCCAGCTCACCACCGTCGCAGGGGGGGAATGAGCAGTTCTTC.

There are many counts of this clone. The CDR3 sequence is CASGPSADTQYF. In DNA form, the CDR3 reads TGTGCCAGTGGCCCCAGCGCGGATACGCAGTATTTT. This rearrangement joins TRBV19 to TRBJ2-3; D call uncertain. The CDR3 is 12 amino acids. The germline gives CDR1 LNHDA, CDR2 SQIVND (reference sequence). Deletions cut 8 bases from V and 6 bases from J, with 12 bases between.

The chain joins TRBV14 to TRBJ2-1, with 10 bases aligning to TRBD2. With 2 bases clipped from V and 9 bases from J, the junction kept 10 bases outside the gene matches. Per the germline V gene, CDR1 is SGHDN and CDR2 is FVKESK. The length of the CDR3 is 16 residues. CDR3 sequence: CASSQPSGRKMGEQFF. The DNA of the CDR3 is TGTGCCAGCAGCCAACCTAGCGGGAGAAAAATGGGTGAGCAGTTCTTC.